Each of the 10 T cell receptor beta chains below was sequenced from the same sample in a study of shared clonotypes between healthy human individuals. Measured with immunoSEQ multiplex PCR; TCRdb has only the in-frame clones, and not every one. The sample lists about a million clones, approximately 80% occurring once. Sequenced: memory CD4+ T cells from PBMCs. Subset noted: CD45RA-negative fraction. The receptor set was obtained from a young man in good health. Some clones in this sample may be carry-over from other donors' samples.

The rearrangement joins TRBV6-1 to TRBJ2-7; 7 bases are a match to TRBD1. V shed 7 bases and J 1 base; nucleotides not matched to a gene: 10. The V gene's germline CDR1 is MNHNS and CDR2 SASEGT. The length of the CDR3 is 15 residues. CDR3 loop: CASTRAGGFSYEQYF. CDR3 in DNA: TGTGCCAGCACTAGAGCAGGGGGATTTTCCTACGAGCAGTACTTC.

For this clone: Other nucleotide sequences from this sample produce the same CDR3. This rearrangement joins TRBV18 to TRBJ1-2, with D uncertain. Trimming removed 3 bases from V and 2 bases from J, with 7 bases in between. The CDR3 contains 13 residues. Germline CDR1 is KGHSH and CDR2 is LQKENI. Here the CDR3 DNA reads TGTGCCAGCTCACCGGACGAGAACTATGGCTACACCTTC. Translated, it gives CASSPDENYGYTF.

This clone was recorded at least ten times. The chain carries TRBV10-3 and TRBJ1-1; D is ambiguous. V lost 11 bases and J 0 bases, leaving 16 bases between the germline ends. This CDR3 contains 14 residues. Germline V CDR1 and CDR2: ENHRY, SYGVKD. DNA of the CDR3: TGTGCCCCCAGAGCTCCTTCTATGAACACTGAAGCTTTCTTT. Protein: CAPRAPSMNTEAFF.

The CDR3 nucleotides are TGCGCCAGCAGTCTTATACCGACAGGGAGTGAGTCTGAAGCTTTCTTT. Its translation is CASSLIPTGSESEAFF. This chain connects TRBV5-1 to TRBJ1-1, with 7 bases aligning to TRBD1. The V gene's germline CDR1 is SGHRS and CDR2 YFSETQ. The V segment lost 5 bases and the J segment 6 bases; nucleotides outside the gene matches: 16. CDR3 length: 16 residues.

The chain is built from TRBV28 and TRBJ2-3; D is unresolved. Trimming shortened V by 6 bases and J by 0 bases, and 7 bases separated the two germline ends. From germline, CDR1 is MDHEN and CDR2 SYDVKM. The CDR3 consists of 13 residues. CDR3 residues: CASRHSSTDTQYF. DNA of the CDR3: TGTGCCAGCAGGCATTCTAGCACAGATACGCAGTATTTT.

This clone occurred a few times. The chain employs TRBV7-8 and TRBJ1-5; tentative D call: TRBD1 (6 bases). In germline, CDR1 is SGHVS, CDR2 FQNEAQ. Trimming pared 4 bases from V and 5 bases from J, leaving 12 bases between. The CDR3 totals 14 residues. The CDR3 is CASSSIQGHQPQHF. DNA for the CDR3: TGTGCCAGCAGCTCCATTCAGGGGCATCAGCCCCAGCATTTT.

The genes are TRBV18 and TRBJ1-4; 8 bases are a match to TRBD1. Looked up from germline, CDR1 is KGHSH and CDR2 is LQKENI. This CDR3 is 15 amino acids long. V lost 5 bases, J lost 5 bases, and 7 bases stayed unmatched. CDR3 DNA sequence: TGTGCCAGCTCAGCCCGACAGGGGTCAAATGAAAAACTGTTTTTT. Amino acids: CASSARQGSNEKLFF.

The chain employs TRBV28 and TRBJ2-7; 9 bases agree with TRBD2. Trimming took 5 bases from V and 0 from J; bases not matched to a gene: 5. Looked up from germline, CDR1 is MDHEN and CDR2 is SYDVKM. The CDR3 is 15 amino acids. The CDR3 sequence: CASSLPGLASYEQYF. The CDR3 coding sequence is TGTGCCAGCAGTCTGCCGGGACTAGCCTCCTACGAGCAGTACTTC. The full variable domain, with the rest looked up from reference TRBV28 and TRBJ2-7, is DVKVTQSSRYLVKRTGEKVFLECVQDMDHENMFWYRQDPGLGLRLIYFSYDVKMKEKGDIPEGYSVSREKKERFSLILESASTNQTSMYLCASSLPGLASYEQYFGPGTRLTVT.

The CDR3 DNA reads as TGTGCCAGCAGTTCCCTGGGGACAGCCTCCTACGAGCAGTACTTC. This encodes CASSSLGTASYEQYF. This rearrangement joins TRBV28 to TRBJ2-7; 7 bases match TRBD1. The CDR3 is 15 amino acids. The V segment lost 4 bases and the J segment 0 bases; nucleotides outside the gene matches: 6. CDR1 is MDHEN, CDR2 SYDVKM, per germline.

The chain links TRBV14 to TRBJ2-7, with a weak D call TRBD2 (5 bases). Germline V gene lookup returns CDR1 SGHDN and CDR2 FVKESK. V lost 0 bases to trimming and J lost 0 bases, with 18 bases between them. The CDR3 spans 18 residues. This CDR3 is CASSQEKQWTLSSYEQYF. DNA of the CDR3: TGTGCCAGCAGCCAAGAGAAACAGTGGACTCTAAGCTCCTACGAGCAGTACTTC.